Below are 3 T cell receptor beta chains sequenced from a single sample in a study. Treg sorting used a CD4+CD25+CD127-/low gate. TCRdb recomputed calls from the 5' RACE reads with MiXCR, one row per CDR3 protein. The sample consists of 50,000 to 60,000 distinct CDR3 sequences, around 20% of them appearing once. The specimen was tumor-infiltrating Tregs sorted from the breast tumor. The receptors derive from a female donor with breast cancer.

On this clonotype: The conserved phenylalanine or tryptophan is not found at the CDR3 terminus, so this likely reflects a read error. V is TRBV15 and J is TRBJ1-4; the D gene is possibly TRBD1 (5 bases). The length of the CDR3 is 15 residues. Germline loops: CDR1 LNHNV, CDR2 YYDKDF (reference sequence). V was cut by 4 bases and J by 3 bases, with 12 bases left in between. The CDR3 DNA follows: TGTGCCACCAGCAAGCGGCAGGGCTCTAATGAAAAACTGTTTTCT. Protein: CATSKRQGSNEKLFS.

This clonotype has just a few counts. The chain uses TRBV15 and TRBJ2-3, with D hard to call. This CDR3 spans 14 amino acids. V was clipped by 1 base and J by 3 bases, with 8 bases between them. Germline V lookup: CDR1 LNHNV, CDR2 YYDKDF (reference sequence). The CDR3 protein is CATSRVGLTDTQYF. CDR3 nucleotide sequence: TGTGCCACCAGCAGAGTGGGCTTAACAGATACGCAGTATTTT.

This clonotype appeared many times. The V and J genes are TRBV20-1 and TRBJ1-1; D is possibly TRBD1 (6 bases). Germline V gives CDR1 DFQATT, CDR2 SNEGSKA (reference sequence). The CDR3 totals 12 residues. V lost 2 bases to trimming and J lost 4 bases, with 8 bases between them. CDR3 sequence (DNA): TGCAGTGCTAGAAACAGGGTCACTGAAGCTTTCTTT. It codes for CSARNRVTEAFF.